Sequencing of this TCR beta chain was carried out in a study of T cells after yellow fever vaccination. General study findings and limits: Clones that expanded after primary vaccination mostly reappeared after the booster (roughly 97% CD4, approximately 87% CD8).

The sample holds many counts of this clonotype. The antigen remains undetermined. Trimming stripped 0 bases from V and 8 bases from J, with 13 bases between. CDR1 is MNHEY and CDR2 is SVGEGT in the germline V gene. This CDR3 has 14 amino acids. A single record per CDR3 protein comes from TCRdb applying MiXCR to the 5' RACE reads. The sample shows some 110,000 distinct CDR3 sequences, 7% to 8.5% of them seen only once. V and J are TRBV6-2 or TRBV6-3 and TRBJ1-2; possibly TRBD1 for D (5 bases). Sample: CD8+ T cells sorted from PBMCs, taken 45 days after the yellow fever booster vaccination. This clonotype originated in a man between 25 and 39 years old who received the YFV17D yellow fever vaccine. The CDR3 protein is CASSYSWGNDGYTF. CDR3 in DNA: TGTGCCAGCAGTTACTCGTGGGGGAACGACGGCTACACCTTC.